The clone carrying this T cell receptor beta chain appeared a few times. Its specificity is unknown. A second PCR of 7 to 11 cycles used a sample-barcoded 5' primer and a J-beta primer mix. TCRdb used MiXCR to reprocess the 5' RACE reads, holding one entry per CDR3 protein. The sample lists some 1.4 million distinct CDR3 sequences; 42% were seen once. This specimen comes from a study of blood T cells in healthy people across ages. Findings of the study overall: Possibly confounding the expanded clonotype changes was the fact that donor CMV status was unknown.

The CDR3 sequence is 16 residues long. V was cut by 3 bases and J by 0 bases, with 12 bases left in between. The chain links TRBV12-3 or TRBV12-4 to TRBJ2-4, with D possibly being TRBD2 (6 bases). Sequenced: blood. This TCR was sampled from a woman aged 18-29 years in good health. The CDR3 is CASSLGDSLAKNIQYF. DNA of the CDR3: TGTGCCAGCAGTTTGGGGGACTCTCTAGCCAAAAACATTCAGTACTTC.